Following are 19 T cell receptor beta chains from one sample sequenced in a study of cytomegalovirus exposure and HLA in healthy donors. Vbeta (60) and Jbeta (13) primers were used in the PCR. Here immunoSEQ multiplex PCR was the method, and the copy in TCRdb shows in-frame clones only, minus some. The sample carries about 91,000 clones, approximately 86% recorded once. Sequencing used PBMCs. Receptors were obtained from a man aged 30 to 45 in good health and CMV-seropositive.

The chain carries TRBV13 and TRBJ2-1; TRBD2 agrees at 12 bases. Per germline, CDR1 PRHDT and CDR2 FYEKMQ (reference sequence). This CDR3 spans 16 amino acids. V dropped 5 bases and J dropped 6; count of bases not matched to a gene: 8. The CDR3 is CASSALLAGGFNEQFF. DNA of the CDR3: TGTGCCAGCAGCGCGCTACTAGCGGGAGGTTTCAATGAGCAGTTCTTC.

The gene calls are TRBV7-8 and TRBJ2-5, with TRBD1 matching over 9 bases. V was pared by 5 bases and J by 5 bases, with 9 bases of the junction left unmatched. Germline CDR1 reads SGHVS; CDR2 reads FQNEAQ. The CDR3 has 15 amino acids. The CDR3 is CASSPGGTGLETQYF. Written as DNA, the CDR3 is TGTGCCAGCAGCCCCGGGGGGACAGGGTTGGAGACCCAGTACTTC. The full variable domain, with the rest looked up from reference TRBV7-8 and TRBJ2-5, is GAGVSQSPRYKVAKRGQDVALRCDPISGHVSLFWYQQALGQGPEFLTYFQNEAQLDKSGLPSDRFFAERPEGSVSTLKIQRTQQEDSAVYLCASSPGGTGLETQYFGPGTRLLVL.

The V gene is TRBV5-1, the J gene TRBJ1-5, with 11 bases identical to TRBD1. Germline values: CDR1 SGHRS, CDR2 YFSETQ. After removal of 3 bases from V and 8 bases from J, the junction contained 4 bases not matched to a gene. The length of the CDR3 is 14 residues. DNA for the CDR3: TGCGCCAGCAGCTCGGGACAGGGGGGGGAGCCCCAGCATTTT. It yields the protein CASSSGQGGEPQHF.

The V and J genes are TRBV7-2 and TRBJ2-5; 9 bases line up with TRBD1. This CDR3 region has 16 residues. Germline loops: CDR1 SGHTA, CDR2 FQGNSA. Trimming took 4 bases from V and 3 from J; bases not matched to a gene: 9. The CDR3 nucleotides read TGTGCCAGCAGCTCCGGGACAGGGAGAGGGGAAGAGACCCAGTACTTC. Translation gives CASSSGTGRGEETQYF.

V is TRBV2 and J is TRBJ2-6, with D hard to call. The ends were cut back, 2 bases at V and 0 bases at J, with 11 bases in the middle. Germline CDR1 SNHLY, CDR2 FYNNEI. The CDR3 is 17 amino acids. For the CDR3, the DNA is TGTGCCAGCAGTGAACTACTCCGGAGCTCTGGGGCCAACGTCCTGACTTTC. Translation: CASSELLRSSGANVLTF.

The chain is built from TRBV14 and TRBJ2-5, with D possibly matching TRBD1 (6 bases). The CDR3 loop spans 14 amino acids. The V and J ends lost 4 bases and 5 bases respectively, with 14 bases between them. The germline V gene has CDR1 SGHDN and CDR2 FVKESK. The CDR3 spells CASSRGQGFETQYF. CDR3 nucleotide sequence: TGTGCCAGCAGCCGAGGCCAGGGGTTTGAGACCCAGTACTTC.

This chain joins TRBV7-9 and TRBJ2-7; 12 bases agree with TRBD2. The CDR3 covers 16 residues. V shed 5 bases, J shed 2 bases, and the junction held 7 bases outside the gene matches. In germline, CDR1 is SEHNR, CDR2 FQNEAQ (reference sequence). CDR3 amino acids: CASSPGLAGQPYEQYF. In DNA form, the CDR3 reads TGTGCCAGCAGCCCCGGACTAGCGGGACAACCCTACGAGCAGTACTTC.

The V and J genes are TRBV7-9 and TRBJ2-7; 9 nucleotides line up with TRBD1. The CDR3 has 15 residues. The V segment lost 5 bases and the J segment 1 base; nucleotides outside the gene matches: 6. Germline loops: CDR1 SEHNR, CDR2 FQNEAQ (reference sequence). As DNA, the CDR3 is TGTGCCAGCAGCCCGACGGGACAGGGTTCCTACGAGCAGTACTTC. Translated: CASSPTGQGSYEQYF.

The V and J genes are TRBV7-8 and TRBJ2-1; 7 bases line up with TRBD2. Germline lookup yields CDR1 SGHVS and CDR2 FQNEAQ. V lost 1 base and J lost 1; bases outside the gene matches: 4. This CDR3 region has 16 residues. The CDR3 nucleotides are TGTGCCAGCAGCTTAGAGCGGGATAGTTCCTACAATGAGCAGTTCTTC. It is translated as CASSLERDSSYNEQFF. Supplemented by reference TRBV7-8 and TRBJ2-1, the full variable domain reads GAGVSQSPRYKVAKRGQDVALRCDPISGHVSLFWYQQALGQGPEFLTYFQNEAQLDKSGLPSDRFFAERPEGSVSTLKIQRTQQEDSAVYLCASSLERDSSYNEQFFGPGTRLTVL.

The V gene is TRBV5-8, the J gene TRBJ2-1; 14 bases match TRBD2. V shed 4 bases and J 7 bases; nucleotides not matched to a gene: 16. The length of the CDR3 is 19 residues. The germline V gene encodes CDR1 SGHTS and CDR2 YDEGEE. The CDR3 DNA reads TGTGCCAGCAGCCAGGCAAGACTAGCGGGAGGGCCAGCGGGGAATGAGCAGTTCTTC. Amino acid sequence: CASSQARLAGGPAGNEQFF.

The chain links TRBV4-1 to TRBJ2-1; D gene unclear. The V end lost 0 bases, the J end lost 0 bases, and 12 bases lay between the germline ends. The germline gives CDR1 MGHRA, CDR2 YSYEKL. The CDR3 spans 17 residues. The CDR3 region is CASSQDGEVTSYNEQFF. In nucleotides, the CDR3 is TGCGCCAGCAGCCAAGATGGAGAAGTAACCTCCTACAATGAGCAGTTCTTC.

The DNA for the CDR3 is TGTGCCAGCAGGAGGGGGCGGTATGGCTACACCTTC. It specifies CASRRGRYGYTF. The V gene is TRBV25-1, the J gene TRBJ1-2, with 7 bases aligning to TRBD1. The germline CDR1 and CDR2 sequences are MGHDK and SYGVNS. With 6 bases clipped from V and 5 bases from J, the junction kept 3 bases outside the gene matches. The CDR3 covers 12 residues.

The chain employs TRBV7-9 and TRBJ1-2, with TRBD1 matching 8 bases. The trim removed 3 bases at V and 4 bases at J, leaving 7 bases unmatched. There are 15 residues in the CDR3. CDR1 is SEHNR and CDR2 is FQNEAQ in the germline V gene (reference sequence). The CDR3 is CASSFPGQDIYGYTF. The CDR3 DNA reads as TGTGCCAGCAGCTTCCCGGGACAGGATATCTATGGCTACACCTTC. The variable domain in full, completed from reference TRBV7-9 and TRBJ1-2, reads DTGVSQNPRHKITKRGQNVTFRCDPISEHNRLYWYRQTLGQGPEFLTYFQNEAQLEKSRLLSDRFSAERPKGSFSTLEIQRTEQGDSAMYLCASSFPGQDIYGYTFGSGTRLTVV.

The chain carries TRBV12-5 and TRBJ1-1, with 11 bases identical to TRBD1. This CDR3 region has 13 residues. Germline loops: CDR1 LGHNT, CDR2 FRNRAP. The J segment lost 7 bases and the V segment lost 5 bases, leaving 3 bases of the junction unmatched. The CDR3 loop reads CASGVGTGGEAFF. CDR3 coding DNA: TGTGCTAGTGGTGTTGGGACAGGGGGTGAAGCTTTCTTT.

The chain uses TRBV14 and TRBJ2-1; 12 positions agree with TRBD2. V gave up 3 bases and J gave up 8 bases; unmatched junction bases: 11. The germline CDR1 and CDR2 sequences are SGHDN and FVKESK. The CDR3 has 17 residues. CDR3 in amino acids: CASSHLWGLAGRYEQFF. Written as DNA, the CDR3 is TGTGCCAGCAGCCATTTATGGGGACTAGCGGGTCGGTATGAGCAGTTCTTC.

Details on this clone: Other DNA sequences in this specimen translate into the identical CDR3. The rearrangement joins TRBV2 to TRBJ1-5; 9 bases align to TRBD1. Germline CDR1 SNHLY, CDR2 FYNNEI. J lost 4 bases, V lost 2 bases, and 3 bases had no gene match. The CDR3 loop spans 15 amino acids. As DNA, the CDR3 is TGTGCCAGCAGTGAATGGACAGGGGAGAATCAGCCCCAGCATTTT. Encoded protein: CASSEWTGENQPQHF.

The CDR3 bases are TGTGCCAGCAGTTTCTTGGCAGGGCGGTATGGCTACACCTTC. This codes for CASSFLAGRYGYTF. The J gene is TRBJ1-2, the V gene TRBV27, with TRBD1 as a possible D gene (5 bases). V was cut by 3 bases and J by 5 bases, with 13 bases left in between. Germline-derived CDR1 and CDR2 are MNHEY and SMNVEV (reference sequence). The CDR3 has 14 amino acids.

The chain is built from TRBV5-1 and TRBJ2-2; D is uncertain. Germline CDR1 reads SGHRS; CDR2 reads YFSETQ. The CDR3 length is 13 residues. The V gene lost 6 bases and the J gene lost 4 bases, with 10 bases spanning the gap. CDR3 DNA: TGCGCCAGCACCTCTGGCGGCACCGGGGAGCTGTTTTTT. Protein sequence: CASTSGGTGELFF.

This chain uses TRBV5-1 with TRBJ2-7; TRBD1 might be the D (5 bases). The germline V and J ends were trimmed by 3 bases and 2 bases, with 15 bases remaining between them. The germline gives CDR1 SGHRS, CDR2 YFSETQ. The CDR3 contains 15 residues. CDR3 in amino acids: CASSSLPDKTYEQYF. DNA for the CDR3: TGCGCCAGCAGCTCGCTCCCGGACAAGACCTACGAGCAGTACTTC.